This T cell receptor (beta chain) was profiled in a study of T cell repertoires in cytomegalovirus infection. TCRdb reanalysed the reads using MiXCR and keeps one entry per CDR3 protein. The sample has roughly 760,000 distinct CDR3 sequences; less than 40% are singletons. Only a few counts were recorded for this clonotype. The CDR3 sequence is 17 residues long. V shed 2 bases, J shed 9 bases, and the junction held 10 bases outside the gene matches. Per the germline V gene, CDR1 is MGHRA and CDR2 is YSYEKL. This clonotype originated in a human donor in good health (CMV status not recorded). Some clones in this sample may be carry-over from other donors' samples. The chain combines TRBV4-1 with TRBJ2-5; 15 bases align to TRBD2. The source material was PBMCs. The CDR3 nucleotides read TGCGCCAGCAGCCAAATACCCGGGACTAGCGGGGGGATGGCCCAGTACTTC. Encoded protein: CASSQIPGTSGGMAQYF.